Following are 5 T cell receptor beta chains from one sample sequenced in a study of T cell repertoires in cytomegalovirus infection. TCRdb re-analysed the reads in MiXCR, keeping a single row per CDR3 protein. The table lists about 210,000 distinct CDR3 sequences, 5% to 8.5% of them singletons. Sequenced input: PBMCs. All receptors derive from a human donor in good health (CMV status not recorded). Some clones in this sample may be carry-over from other donors' samples.

There are many counts of this clonotype. The rearrangement joins TRBV29-1 to TRBJ1-4, with TRBD1 matching 9 bases. Germline V gene data show CDR1 as SQVTM and CDR2 as ANQGSEA. V was clipped by 5 bases and J by 8 bases; unmatched bases: 9. The CDR3 is made up of 14 amino acids. The chain's CDR3 is CSVTVTGGGEKLFF. The CDR3 DNA reads as TGCAGCGTTACCGTGACAGGGGGTGGAGAAAAACTGTTTTTT.

At least ten counts were recorded for this clonotype. This chain joins TRBV20-1 and TRBJ2-2; D could derive from TRBD1 or TRBD2 (5 bases each). CDR3 length: 14 amino acids. The germline gives CDR1 DFQATT, CDR2 SNEGSKA (reference sequence). V lost 7 bases to trimming and J lost 0 bases, with 12 bases between them. CDR3 bases: TGCAGTGTGTCAAGAGGGGCGAACACCGGGGAGCTGTTTTTT. Translated: CSVSRGANTGELFF.

There are many counts of this clonotype. J is TRBJ1-3 and V is TRBV7-2; D ambiguous. Per germline, CDR1 SGHTA and CDR2 FQGNSA. This CDR3 spans 13 amino acids. Trimming left V 1 base short and J 6 bases short, with 7 bases between. The CDR3 sequence: CASSLVYPNTIYF. The CDR3 nucleotides read TGTGCCAGCAGCTTAGTTTATCCAAACACCATATATTTT.

This clonotype was seen many times. This chain uses TRBV7-2 with TRBJ1-6, with 8 bases matching TRBD1. This CDR3 region has 15 residues. V gave up 4 bases and J gave up 9 bases; unmatched junction bases: 8. In germline, CDR1 is SGHTA, CDR2 FQGNSA. CDR3 bases: TGTGCCAGCAGCTACCGGACAGGGCAGGGTTCACCCCTCCACTTT. Protein product: CASSYRTGQGSPLHF.

This clonotype showed up many times. The J gene is TRBJ2-2, the V gene TRBV6-2 or TRBV6-3; tentatively, D is TRBD1 (6 bases). From germline, CDR1 is MNHEY and CDR2 SVGEGT. The CDR3 covers 14 residues. The ends were cut back, 5 bases at V and 6 bases at J, with 13 bases in the middle. The CDR3 nucleotides are TGTGCCAGCAGTCGCGACAGGTCCGCCGGGGAGCTGTTTTTT. Protein: CASSRDRSAGELFF.